The sequence of this TCR beta chain was determined in a study of regulatory T cells in long-lasting Graves disease. Points from the study as a whole: Study of thyroid tissue was not done, with only peripheral blood studied. For persistent Graves' patients, TCR diversity was lower than for newly diagnosed ones.

Libraries of TCR beta came from iRepertoire HTBI primers plus Arm-PCR of CDR3 regions. TCRdb re-derived calls from the multiplex PCR reads in MiXCR, one entry per CDR3 protein. The sample lists about 240,000 distinct CDR3 sequences; around 20% were seen once. This clonotype was seen a few times. The antigen remains undetermined. Described time point: newly diagnosed GD, antithyroid drugs for less than 3 months. The authors made the TCR library using RNA they extracted from PBMCs. The material was peripheral blood mononuclear cells (PBMCs), obtained at new diagnosis, from a patient treated with antithyroid drugs. This TCR was recovered from a female donor with Graves disease.

CDR3 DNA: TGTGCCAGCTTAACACCATGGGGACAGGGGGAAGCTTTCTTT. Protein sequence: CASLTPWGQGEAFF. The chain carries TRBV6-1 and TRBJ1-1, with 10 positions matching TRBD1. CDR3 length: 14 amino acids. Germline V gives CDR1 MNHNS, CDR2 SASEGT. V lost 8 bases, J lost 8 bases, and 11 bases stayed unmatched.